The 30 T cell receptor beta chains below all came from one sample that was sequenced in a study of graft-versus-host responses after intestinal transplantation. TCRdb keeps only in-frame clones here, not all; method: immunoSEQ multiplex PCR. The sample lists about 59,000 clones; 94% were seen once. Antigen specificity for these receptors is unknown. Sequenced material: unstimulated CD4+ T cells sorted from spleen or lymph node cells, taken before transplant. The source is a human donor who was the organ donor for an intestinal transplant.

V usage is TRBV9 and J usage is TRBJ2-5; 9 bases agree with TRBD2. Germline CDR1 SGDLS, CDR2 YYNGEE. The CDR3 totals 16 residues. Germline trimming cut 0 bases from V and 2 bases from J; bases unmatched to any gene: 5. As DNA, the CDR3 is TGTGCCAGCAGCGTAGGCGCGAGCGGGGGGCAAGAGACCCAGTACTTC. This sequence encodes CASSVGASGGQETQYF.

The V gene is TRBV6-5, the J gene TRBJ2-7; unclear D gene. The germline gives CDR1 MNHEY, CDR2 SVGAGI. This CDR3 has 12 amino acids. Trimming left V 6 bases short and J 5 bases short, with 11 bases between. The CDR3, as DNA: TGTGCCAGCAGAACCACTCGCCACGAGCAGTACTTC. Translating it yields CASRTTRHEQYF.

V gene TRBV7-3 combines with J gene TRBJ2-3; D ambiguous. V was pared by 2 bases and J by 0 bases, with 6 bases between. CDR3 length: 14 amino acids. Looked up from germline, CDR1 is SGHTA and CDR2 is FQGTGA. DNA for the CDR3: TGTGCCAGCAGCTTAGTGGGGAGCACAGATACGCAGTATTTT. This encodes CASSLVGSTDTQYF. The full variable domain, in which reference TRBV7-3 and TRBJ2-3 provide the parts outside the CDR3, is GAGVSQTPSNKVTEKGKYVELRCDPISGHTALYWYRQSLGQGPEFLIYFQGTGAADDSGLPNDRFFAVRPEGSVSTLKIQRTERGDSAVYLCASSLVGSTDTQYFGPGTRLTVL.

This clone was seen more than once but under ten times. The chain employs TRBV30 and TRBJ2-7; D unresolved. Between the trimmed V and J ends, which lost 0 bases and 3 bases, there was a span of 6 bases. Germline V CDR1 and CDR2: GTSNPN, SVGIG (reference sequence). CDR3 length: 12 residues. CDR3 residues: CAWSVKGYEQYF. For the CDR3, the DNA is TGTGCCTGGAGTGTCAAGGGCTACGAGCAGTACTTC.

V and J are TRBV5-6 and TRBJ1-2; possible D gene TRBD1, 6 bases. Germline-derived CDR1 and CDR2 are SGHDT and YYEEEE. V lost 5 bases and J 8 bases, leaving 13 bases between the germline ends. This CDR3 is 12 amino acids long. The CDR3 coding sequence is TGTGCCAGCAGGTGGGGGGCGCGAGGCTACACCTTC. Encoded protein: CASRWGARGYTF.

The chain links TRBV2 to TRBJ2-1; D gene ambiguous. Germline-derived CDR1 and CDR2 are SNHLY and FYNNEI. The CDR3 contains 12 residues. V lost 7 bases and J lost 7, with 11 bases in between. DNA of the CDR3: TGTGCCAGCATGCTAGTAAGGAATGAGCAGTTCTTC. Its protein is CASMLVRNEQFF.

This clone showed up just a few times. The chain employs TRBV7-9 and TRBJ1-3, with no clear D. The ends were cut back, 7 bases at V and 0 bases at J, with 13 bases in the middle. The germline V gene has CDR1 SEHNR and CDR2 FQNEAQ (reference sequence). The CDR3 runs to 15 residues. CDR3 residues: CASNPKTLSGNTIYF. Written as DNA, the CDR3 is TGTGCCAGCAACCCAAAGACGCTCTCTGGAAACACCATATATTTT.

In this sample, this clone turned up once. The genes are TRBV2 and TRBJ1-6; 7 bases are shared with TRBD1. This CDR3 has 14 residues. The germline V gene encodes CDR1 SNHLY and CDR2 FYNNEI. V lost 5 bases and J lost 8; bases outside the gene matches: 6. The CDR3 sequence: CASSLQGLDSPLHF. The DNA of the CDR3 is TGTGCCAGCAGTTTACAGGGGCTTGATTCACCCCTCCACTTT.

The chain has TRBV4-3 and TRBJ2-7; TRBD2 might be the D (5 bases). This CDR3 is built from 17 residues. Germline V gene lookup returns CDR1 LGHNA and CDR2 YSLEER. Trimming stripped 2 bases from V and 2 bases from J, with 19 bases between. This CDR3 is CASSQNPTADLPYEQYF. The CDR3 region has the DNA TGCGCCAGCAGCCAAAACCCAACAGCGGACCTACCCTACGAGCAGTACTTC.

The V gene is TRBV28, the J gene TRBJ1-5; D remains unclear. The length of the CDR3 is 19 residues. The V end lost 1 base, the J end lost 2 bases, and 21 bases lay between the germline ends. Germline V gives CDR1 MDHEN, CDR2 SYDVKM. CDR3 sequence: CASSLSRGNLLKGNQPQHF. The CDR3 DNA sequence: TGTGCCAGCAGTTTATCGCGGGGAAACCTTTTAAAGGGCAATCAGCCCCAGCATTTT.

The rearrangement links TRBV12-5 to TRBJ2-7; 11 bases line up with TRBD1. Germline trimming cut 0 bases from V and 5 bases from J; bases unmatched to any gene: 6. This CDR3 comprises 16 residues. Germline V gene lookup returns CDR1 LGHNT and CDR2 FRNRAP. The CDR3 protein is CASGLVSGTGGHEQYF. The DNA of the CDR3 is TGTGCTAGTGGTTTGGTATCCGGGACAGGGGGACACGAGCAGTACTTC.

The chain recombines TRBV18 with TRBJ2-3; D is ambiguous. CDR1 and CDR2 (germline): KGHSH, LQKENI. V was cut by 1 base and J by 2 bases, with 4 bases left in between. The CDR3 covers 13 residues. The CDR3, as DNA: TGTGCCAGCTCACCACGAGCCACAGATACGCAGTATTTT. It translates to CASSPRATDTQYF. Using reference TRBV18 and TRBJ2-3 for the parts outside the CDR3, the full variable domain is NAGVMQNPRHLVRRRGQEARLRCSPMKGHSHVYWYRQLPEEGLKFMVYLQKENIIDESGMPKERFSAEFPKEGPSILRIQQVVRGDSAAYFCASSPRATDTQYFGPGTRLTVL.

This chain connects TRBV5-1 to TRBJ1-2; D is perhaps TRBD1 (5 bases). With 0 bases removed from V and 5 bases from J, the gap between germline ends came to 14 bases. The germline V gene has CDR1 SGHRS and CDR2 YFSETQ. CDR3 length: 15 amino acids. Here the CDR3 reads CASSLVRGGVYGYTF. The CDR3 DNA sequence: TGCGCCAGCAGCTTGGTTCGGGGCGGAGTTTATGGCTACACCTTC.

The chain links TRBV5-4 to TRBJ1-5; D is possibly TRBD1 (5 bases). The germline V gene encodes CDR1 SGHNT and CDR2 YYREEE (reference sequence). The CDR3 is 14 residues long. Trimming removed 0 bases from V and 5 bases from J, with 9 bases in between. CDR3 loop: CASSLGGGDQPQHF. Written as DNA, the CDR3 is TGTGCCAGCAGCTTGGGCGGAGGGGATCAGCCCCAGCATTTT.

The count of this clone is one. The chain has TRBV2 and TRBJ2-3; D gene ambiguous. With 4 bases removed from V and 3 bases from J, the gap between germline ends came to 20 bases. Germline V gene data show CDR1 as SNHLY and CDR2 as FYNNEI. The CDR3 runs 17 residues. CDR3 region: CASSVMAINRPTDTQYF. The CDR3 region has the DNA TGTGCCAGCAGTGTAATGGCCATCAATCGCCCAACAGATACGCAGTATTTT.

This chain connects TRBV30 to TRBJ1-1; the D is unclear. The CDR3 length is 12 residues. The germline gives CDR1 GTSNPN, CDR2 SVGIG (reference sequence). Trimming removed 0 bases at V and 5 bases at J, with 7 bases between. The CDR3 sequence: CAWSVAGTEAFF. The DNA for the CDR3 is TGTGCCTGGAGTGTAGCCGGGACTGAAGCTTTCTTT.

The rearrangement links TRBV7-2 to TRBJ1-2; D call uncertain. The CDR3 totals 15 residues. Germline values: CDR1 SGHTA, CDR2 FQGNSA. V was pared by 5 bases and J by 4 bases, with 17 bases between. The CDR3 sequence: CASSPPGPVSYGYTF. For the CDR3, the DNA is TGTGCCAGCAGCCCCCCCGGGCCTGTGAGCTATGGCTACACCTTC. Full variable domain (outside the CDR3, taken from reference TRBV7-2 and TRBJ1-2): GAGVSQSPSNKVTEKGKDVELRCDPISGHTALYWYRQSLGQGLEFLIYFQGNSAPDKSGLPSDRFSAERTGGSVSTLTIQRTQQEDSAVYLCASSPPGPVSYGYTFGSGTRLTVV.

This chain uses TRBV30 with TRBJ2-5, with a possible D match to TRBD1 (6 bases). Germline CDR1 and CDR2: GTSNPN and SVGIG (reference sequence). This CDR3 is built from 11 residues. Trimming took off 4 bases at V and 3 bases at J, with 6 bases between the two ends. The CDR3 sequence is CAWTGEETQYF. CDR3 in DNA: TGTGCCTGGACAGGGGAAGAGACCCAGTACTTC.

The V gene is TRBV2, the J gene TRBJ2-1; 10 nucleotides align to TRBD2. Losses at the gene ends were 6 bases for V and 9 bases for J; bases not matched to a gene: 14. The germline V gene encodes CDR1 SNHLY and CDR2 FYNNEI. The CDR3 sequence is 16 residues long. In DNA, the CDR3 is TGTGCCAGCAGCCGTCCTATTAGCGGGGGGTTGCTTGAGCAGTTCTTC. It translates to CASSRPISGGLLEQFF.

The CDR3 nucleotides are TGCGCCAGCAGTTCAACAGACTCTGGAAACACCATATATTTT. Amino acids: CASSSTDSGNTIYF. This chain joins TRBV5-1 and TRBJ1-3; unclear D gene. Trimming shortened V by 5 bases and J by 0 bases, and 9 bases separated the two germline ends. Germline-derived CDR1 and CDR2 are SGHRS and YFSETQ. The CDR3 extends over 14 amino acids.

V usage is TRBV30 and J usage is TRBJ2-3; D may be TRBD2 (5 bases). The germline CDR1 and CDR2 sequences are GTSNPN and SVGIG (reference sequence). The CDR3 is made up of 15 amino acids. Trimming left V 4 bases short and J 3 bases short, with 17 bases between. CDR3 nucleotide sequence: TGTGCCTGGAATGACCTAGCAAGTGGTACAGATACGCAGTATTTT. The encoded protein is CAWNDLASGTDTQYF. The full variable domain, in which reference TRBV30 and TRBJ2-3 provide the parts outside the CDR3, is SQTIHQWPATLVQPVGSPLSLECTVEGTSNPNLYWYRQAAGRGLQLLFYSVGIGQISSEVPQNLSASRPQDRQFILSSKKLLLSDSGFYLCAWNDLASGTDTQYFGPGTRLTVL.

This chain links TRBV5-1 with TRBJ1-1, with 10 nucleotides matching TRBD1. The CDR3 has 15 amino acids. Trimming cost V 4 bases and J 10 bases; bases outside gene matches: 13. Per the germline V gene, CDR1 is SGHRS and CDR2 is YFSETQ. In nucleotides, the CDR3 is TGCGCCAGCAGCAGCACCGGGACAGGGGCTGGAGGAGCTTTCTTT. This codes for CASSSTGTGAGGAFF. Full variable domain (outside the CDR3, taken from reference TRBV5-1 and TRBJ1-1): KAGVTQTPRYLIKTRGQQVTLSCSPISGHRSVSWYQQTPGQGLQFLFEYFSETQRNKGNFPGRFSGRQFSNSRSEMNVSTLELGDSALYLCASSSTGTGAGGAFFGQGTRLTVV.

The rearrangement links TRBV6-1 to TRBJ1-6, with D possibly TRBD1 on 5 matching bases. CDR3 length: 19 amino acids. CDR1 is MNHNS, CDR2 SASEGT, per germline. Trimming left V 3 bases short and J 8 bases short, with 26 bases between. The CDR3 bases are TGTGCCAGCAGTGAGGGGGGGGTCCGGGGCATATTTACTTATTCACCCCTCCACTTT. This encodes CASSEGGVRGIFTYSPLHF.

The chain recombines TRBV7-6 with TRBJ2-1; D ambiguous. Germline lookup yields CDR1 SGHVS and CDR2 FNYEAQ. Trimming removed 3 bases from V and 0 bases from J, with 6 bases in between. This CDR3 region has 14 residues. The CDR3 here is CASSFASSYNEQFF. The CDR3 DNA sequence: TGTGCCAGCAGCTTTGCAAGCTCCTACAATGAGCAGTTCTTC.

The count of this clone is one. This rearrangement joins TRBV9 to TRBJ2-7, with D perhaps being TRBD1 or TRBD2 (5 bases each). Germline values: CDR1 SGDLS, CDR2 YYNGEE. V was pared by 3 bases and J by 3 bases, with 13 bases between. The CDR3 is 14 amino acids. The CDR3 is CASSAPGTNYEQYF. DNA for the CDR3: TGTGCCAGCAGCGCCCCCGGGACCAACTACGAGCAGTACTTC.

The chain is built from TRBV7-6 and TRBJ2-7; TRBD1 agrees at 8 bases. CDR1 and CDR2 (germline): SGHVS, FNYEAQ. This CDR3 contains 14 residues. Unmatched junction bases numbered 8, after V lost 5 bases and J lost 5 bases. For the CDR3, the DNA is TGTGCCAGCAGCCAATACAGGGGGTTGGACGAGCAGTACTTC. Protein product: CASSQYRGLDEQYF.

This sequence joins TRBV19 and TRBJ1-5; D gene unclear. This CDR3 is built from 14 residues. Trimming left V 3 bases short and J 5 bases short, with 11 bases between. CDR1 LNHDA and CDR2 SQIVND come from the germline V gene (reference sequence). The DNA for the CDR3 is TGTGCCAGTAGTATTGCAAGGACCGATCAGCCCCAGCATTTT. Translating it yields CASSIARTDQPQHF.

The V call is TRBV2, the J call TRBJ2-7; TRBD1 or TRBD2 may be the D gene (5 bases each). The length of the CDR3 is 16 residues. Germline V lookup: CDR1 SNHLY, CDR2 FYNNEI. The V gene lost 3 bases and the J gene lost 1 base, with 16 bases spanning the gap. The CDR3 DNA is TGTGCCAGCAGTGATCCTCGGGGCCACTCGTCCTACGAGCAGTACTTC. It translates to CASSDPRGHSSYEQYF.

The chain combines TRBV5-1 with TRBJ1-3; D ambiguous. Germline CDR1 is SGHRS and CDR2 is YFSETQ. There are 14 residues in the CDR3. V lost 0 bases and J lost 1, with 5 bases in between. The CDR3 here is CASSLGTSGNTIYF. In nucleotides, the CDR3 is TGCGCCAGCAGCTTGGGGACGTCTGGAAACACCATATATTTT.

This sequence joins TRBV5-1 and TRBJ1-2; possibly TRBD1 for D (6 bases). V lost 5 bases and J lost 8, with 10 bases in between. The CDR3 is 11 amino acids. CDR1 and CDR2 (germline): SGHRS, YFSETQ. In nucleotides, the CDR3 is TGCGCCAGCAGACAGGGTAAAGGCTACACCTTC. Amino acid sequence: CASRQGKGYTF. Filled out from reference TRBV5-1 and TRBJ1-2, the complete variable domain reads KAGVTQTPRYLIKTRGQQVTLSCSPISGHRSVSWYQQTPGQGLQFLFEYFSETQRNKGNFPGRFSGRQFSNSRSEMNVSTLELGDSALYLCASRQGKGYTFGSGTRLTVV.